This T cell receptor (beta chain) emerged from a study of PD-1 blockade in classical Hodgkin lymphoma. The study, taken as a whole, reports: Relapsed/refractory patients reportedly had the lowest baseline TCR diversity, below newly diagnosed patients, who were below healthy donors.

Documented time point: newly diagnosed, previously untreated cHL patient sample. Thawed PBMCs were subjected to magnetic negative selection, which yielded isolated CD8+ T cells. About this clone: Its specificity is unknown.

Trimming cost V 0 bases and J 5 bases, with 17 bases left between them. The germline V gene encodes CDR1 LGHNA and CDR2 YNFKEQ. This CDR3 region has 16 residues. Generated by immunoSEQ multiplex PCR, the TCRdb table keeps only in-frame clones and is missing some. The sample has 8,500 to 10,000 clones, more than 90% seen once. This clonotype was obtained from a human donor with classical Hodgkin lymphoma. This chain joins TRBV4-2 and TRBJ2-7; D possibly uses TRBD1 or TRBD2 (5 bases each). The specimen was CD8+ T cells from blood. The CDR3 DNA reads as TGTGCCAGCAGCCAAGATTTAGGGACCGGGATTGACGAGCAGTACTTC. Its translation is CASSQDLGTGIDEQYF.